This TCR beta chain was recorded in a study of T cell responses to AZD1222 COVID-19 vaccine. V lost 4 bases and J lost 2, with 13 bases in between. This CDR3 region has 15 residues. CDR1 and CDR2 from the germline V gene are LGHNA and YSLEER. Method: immunoSEQ multiplex PCR; TCRdb's copy keeps in-frame clones and lacks some. The sample holds 80,000 to 95,000 clones, approximately 90% seen once. The chain uses TRBV4-3 and TRBJ2-3, with D perhaps assigned TRBD1 or TRBD2 (5 bases each). Material: peripheral blood, obtained on day 0 of MenACWY control vaccination. The clonotype comes from an adult in good health. Written as DNA, the CDR3 is TGCGCCAGCAGCCGCCAACGAGGGGTCACAGATACGCAGTATTTT. Translated: CASSRQRGVTDTQYF.